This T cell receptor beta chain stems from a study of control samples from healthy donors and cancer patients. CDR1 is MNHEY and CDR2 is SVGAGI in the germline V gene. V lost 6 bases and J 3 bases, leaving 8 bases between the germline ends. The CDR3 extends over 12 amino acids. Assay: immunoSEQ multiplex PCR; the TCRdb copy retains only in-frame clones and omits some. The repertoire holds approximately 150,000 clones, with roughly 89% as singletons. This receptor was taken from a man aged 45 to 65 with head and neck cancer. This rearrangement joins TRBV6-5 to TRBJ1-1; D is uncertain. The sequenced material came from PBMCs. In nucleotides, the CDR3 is TGTGCCAGCAGGGATGGGGACACTGAAGCTTTCTTT. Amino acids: CASRDGDTEAFF.